This TCR beta chain was profiled in a study of T cell responses to AZD1222 COVID-19 vaccine (dated by TCRdb to about 2021). Background for the entire study: Because spike-specific TCR depth and breadth did not differ between the two schedules, AZD1222 recipients who got a second dose at roughly 4 weeks were pooled with those who got a second dose at roughly 12 weeks. A total of approximately 240 trial participants underwent TCR sequencing, of whom about 210 received two doses of AZD1222 and about 25 received two doses of the MenACWY control vaccine. Enrollment into the trials was organized by age into subgroups of 18-55, 56-69 and 70-plus years, and those subgroups contained roughly 150, 30 and 60 TCR-sequenced participants, respectively.

On this clone: Its antigen is still unknown. Base-call qualities are not available, and no considerably larger clone is one nucleotide away.

General findings and caveats noted by the study authors: Vaccine-associated CD4 TCRs spanned the whole spike protein, with dominant responses in regions 160-218 and 743-854. Participants were mostly white British, with more females than males. The authors suggested clonal diversity may have been underestimated. Because no day 14 peak-response samples were available, the repertoires could be characterized only after the peak T cell response. In the small 56-69-year group, the increase in depth fell short of significance, most likely because of low power. Conclusions about previously exposed vaccinees are limited, since just five to seven AZD1222 recipients were seropositive for SARS-CoV-2 at baseline. After two AZD1222 doses, spike-specific TCR breadth and depth were significantly higher than at day 0 and than in MenACWY recipients. Reportedly, almost half of the unique spike-specific TCRs recognized epitopes lying outside the regions that are mutated in the B.1.351 and B.1.1.7 variants.

The meaning of the sample's time point label: baseline before first vaccination. Vaccinee samples came from UK trials COV001 and COV002, including a single-blind randomized controlled phase 2/3 trial of AZD1222 (ChAdOx1 nCoV-19) in healthy adults. For TCRbeta chain sequencing, PBMC samples from trial participants were taken at day 0 and at day 28 after the second dose. The CDR3 runs 14 amino acids, cysteine and phenylalanine included. Only CDR3 DNA is held: 42 bases, read in frame from base 1. From a lookup of the germline V gene (reference sequence), CDR1 and CDR2 are PRHDT and FYEKMQ. Germline trimming amounts to 5 bases on V and 4 bases on J, with 3 as the count of junction bases outside the gene matches. The CDR3 regions of human TCRbeta chains were analyzed by immunosequencing. The original methods were these. TCRs in the repertoires were matched against a reference library of SARS-CoV-2-specific TCRs that had been generated with the MIRA antigen-specificity platform. Breadth meant the fraction of unique TCRs that were SARS-CoV-2-associated, whereas depth meant the fraction of total T cells that were SARS-CoV-2-associated. Using the MIRA data, every spike-specific TCR was mapped to the spike region that the TCR reacted to and assigned to either a CD4 or a CD8 class. Log10-transformed breadth and depth values were compared by one-way ANOVA with Sidak's multiple comparisons tests. TCRdb mirrors the immuneACCESS table, restricted to in-frame sequences. Some clones are absent from its copies; in checked studies, under half trace to an unresolved V gene, and the reason for the others is unknown. The V and J calls and clone size were taken over from that table, and D and trimming were inferred from the DNA. This sample holds approximately 150,000 clones; approximately 89% were observed only once. The top ten constitute 2% to 2.5% of the sample.

The specimen was peripheral blood, collected on day 0 of AZD1222 vaccination. The chain uses TRBV13 and TRBJ2-1; 9 bases in between match TRBD1. The sequence derives from an adult in good health. The DNA sequence reads TGTGCCAGCAGCGCGGACAGGGGTTACAATGAGCAGTTCTTC. Translation gives CASSADRGYNEQFF.